The rows below give T cell receptor beta chains drawn from one sample of a study of T cells in Graves' hyperthyroidism and ophthalmopathy. TCRdb independently ran MiXCR on the multiplex PCR reads; one entry per CDR3 protein. Here the sample spans 300,000 to 450,000 distinct CDR3 sequences, approximately 14% being singletons. The sequencing sample was made of blood. These receptor sequences come from a woman aged 55-70 years with Graves' hyperthyroidism. Both conserved end residues are part of each CDR3. Fields, in order: D gene, clone size, J gene, V gene, CDR3 DNA, CDR3 protein. The D gene is left open where the match is weak. Clone size is given for some rows only: seen once, a few or many times, or a class if the clone is expanded.

d_call: NA
clone_size: NA
j_call: TRBJ2-3
v_call: TRBV20-1
cdr3_nt: TGCAGTGCTCGGCCCCCTAGTACTACGCAGTATTTT
cdr3_aa: CSARPPSTTQYF

d_call: TRBD1
clone_size: many
j_call: TRBJ1-1
v_call: TRBV29-1
cdr3_nt: TGCAGCGTTGTAGGCGCCGGGACAGGGAACACTGAAGCTTTCTTT
cdr3_aa: CSVVGAGTGNTEAFF

d_call: NA
clone_size: few
j_call: TRBJ2-7
v_call: TRBV12-3/TRBV12-4
cdr3_nt: TGTGCCAGCAGCTTCAGGAGAGGTCCGGGTGGGCAGTACTTC
cdr3_aa: CASSFRRGPGGQYF

d_call: NA
clone_size: many
j_call: TRBJ2-2
v_call: TRBV27
cdr3_nt: TGTGCCAGCTTTGAACGTGGCGCCGGGGAGCTGTTTTTT
cdr3_aa: CASFERGAGELFF

d_call: NA
clone_size: many
j_call: TRBJ2-2
v_call: TRBV10-3
cdr3_nt: TGTGCCATCAGTGAGTCAGGAGGGGAGCTGTTTTTT
cdr3_aa: CAISESGGELFF

d_call: TRBD1
clone_size: many
j_call: TRBJ1-1
v_call: TRBV19
cdr3_nt: TGTGCCAGTAGTCCGGGGACAGCCCCGAACACTGAAGCTTTCTTT
cdr3_aa: CASSPGTAPNTEAFF

d_call: TRBD2
clone_size: many
j_call: TRBJ2-7
v_call: TRBV12-3/TRBV12-4
cdr3_nt: TGTGCCAGCAACGTAGCGGGAGGGCCGGGTAACGAGCAGTACTTC
cdr3_aa: CASNVAGGPGNEQYF

d_call: NA
clone_size: many
j_call: TRBJ2-2
v_call: TRBV11-2
cdr3_nt: TGTGCCAGCCGGCAGAGTATGAACACCGGGGAGCTGTTTTTT
cdr3_aa: CASRQSMNTGELFF

d_call: NA
clone_size: many
j_call: TRBJ2-7
v_call: TRBV5-1
cdr3_nt: TGCGCCAGCAGCTTGAACACCATAAACTACGAGCAGTACTTC
cdr3_aa: CASSLNTINYEQYF

d_call: NA
clone_size: NA
j_call: TRBJ1-1
v_call: TRBV7-8
cdr3_nt: TGTGCCAGCAGCTTAGCGCAGGGTCCTGAAGCTTTCTTT
cdr3_aa: CASSLAQGPEAFF

d_call: NA
clone_size: NA
j_call: TRBJ1-1
v_call: TRBV5-5
cdr3_nt: TGTGCCAGCAGCGAGACGGTTATGAACACTGGAGCTTTCTTT
cdr3_aa: CASSETVMNTGAFF

d_call: TRBD2
clone_size: many
j_call: TRBJ2-7
v_call: TRBV18
cdr3_nt: TGTGCCAGCTCACCGACGGGGGGGGCCAACGAGCAGTACTTC
cdr3_aa: CASSPTGGANEQYF